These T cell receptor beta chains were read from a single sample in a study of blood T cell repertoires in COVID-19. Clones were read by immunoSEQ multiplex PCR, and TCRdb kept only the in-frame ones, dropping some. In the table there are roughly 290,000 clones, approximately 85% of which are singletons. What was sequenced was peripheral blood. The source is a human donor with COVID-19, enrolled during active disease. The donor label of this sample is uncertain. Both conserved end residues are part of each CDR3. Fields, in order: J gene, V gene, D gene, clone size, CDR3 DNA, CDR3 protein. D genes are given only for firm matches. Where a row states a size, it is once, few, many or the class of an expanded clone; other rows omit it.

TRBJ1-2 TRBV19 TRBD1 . TGTGCCAGTAGCGAAATGGACAGGAGGAAGGGTGGCTACACCTTC CASSEMDRRKGGYTF
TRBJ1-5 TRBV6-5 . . TGTGCCAGCATCGGGAGGTATCAGCCCCAGCATTTT CASIGRYQPQHF
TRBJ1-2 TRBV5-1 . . TGCGCCAGCAGCTCTGGACAGACACCTTATGGCTACACCTTC CASSSGQTPYGYTF
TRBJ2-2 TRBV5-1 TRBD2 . TGCGCCAGCACCCCTAGCGGGAGGGCGGTCACCGGGGAGCTGTTTTTT CASTPSGRAVTGELFF
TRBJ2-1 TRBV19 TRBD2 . TGTGCCAGTAGTATCCGGGGACTAGCGGGTGTCCCCCTCTACAATGAGCAGTTCTTC CASSIRGLAGVPLYNEQFF
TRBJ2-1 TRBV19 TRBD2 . TGTGCCAGTAGTATGGGACTAGCGGGAGGGTTAAATGAGCAGTTCTTC CASSMGLAGGLNEQFF
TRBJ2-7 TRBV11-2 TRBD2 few TGTGCCAGCAGCACCGTCCCGGGACTAGCGCTGGGGACCTACGAGCAGTACTTC CASSTVPGLALGTYEQYF
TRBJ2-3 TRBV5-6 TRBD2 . TGTGCCAGCAGCTGGGGGACTAGCGGTTCTCACACAGATACGCAGTATTTT CASSWGTSGSHTDTQYF
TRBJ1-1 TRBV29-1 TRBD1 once TGCAGCGCCGCGGGACAGGGTGAAGCTTTCTTT CSAAGQGEAFF
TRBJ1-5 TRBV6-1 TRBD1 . TGTGCCAGCAGTGAAATTGGAAGGGGGCTAAACCAGCCCCAGCATTTT CASSEIGRGLNQPQHF
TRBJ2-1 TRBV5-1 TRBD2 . TGCGCCAGCAGCCTAGCGGGAACCTCCTACAATGAGCAGTTCTTC CASSLAGTSYNEQFF
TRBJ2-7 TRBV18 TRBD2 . TGTGCCAGCGAGATGGCGACTAGCGGGAGGCACGAGCAGTACTTC CASEMATSGRHEQYF
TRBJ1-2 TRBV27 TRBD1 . TGTGCCAGCAGTTACGGACAGGGGTTCTATGGCTACACCTTC CASSYGQGFYGYTF
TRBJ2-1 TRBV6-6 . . TGTGCCAGCAGTTTAGAAAATGAGCAGTTCTTC CASSLENEQFF
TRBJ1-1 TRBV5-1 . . TGCGCCAGCAGCCCACAGGGAGCGGGAACTGAAGCTTTCTTT CASSPQGAGTEAFF
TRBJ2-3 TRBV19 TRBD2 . TGTGCCAGTAGCCGAGCGGGAGGTTCCACAGATACGCAGTATTTT CASSRAGGSTDTQYF
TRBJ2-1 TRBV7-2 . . TGTGCCAGCAGCTTCGACACGGGGGAGCAGTTCTTC CASSFDTGEQFF